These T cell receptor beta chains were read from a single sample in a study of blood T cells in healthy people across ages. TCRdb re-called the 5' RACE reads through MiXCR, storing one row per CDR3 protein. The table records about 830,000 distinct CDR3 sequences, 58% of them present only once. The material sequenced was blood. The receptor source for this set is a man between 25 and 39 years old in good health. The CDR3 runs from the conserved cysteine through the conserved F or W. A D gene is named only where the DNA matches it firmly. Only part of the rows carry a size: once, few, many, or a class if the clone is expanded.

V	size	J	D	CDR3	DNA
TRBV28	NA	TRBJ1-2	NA	CASGRTARGYTF	TGTGCCAGCGGGAGGACGGCCCGGGGCTACACCTTC
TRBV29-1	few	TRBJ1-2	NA	CSVKLGDGYTF	TGCAGCGTGAAACTCGGGGATGGCTACACCTTC
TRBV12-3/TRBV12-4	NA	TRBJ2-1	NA	CASSFDRQQFF	TGTGCCAGCAGTTTTGACCGACAGCAGTTCTTC
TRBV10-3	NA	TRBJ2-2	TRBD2	CAIRAGAAGELFF	TGTGCCATCAGGGCGGGAGCGGCCGGGGAGCTGTTTTTT
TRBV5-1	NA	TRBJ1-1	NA	CASSWRLLGTGTEAFF	TGCGCCAGCAGCTGGAGGCTCCTGGGAACTGGCACTGAAGCTTTCTTT
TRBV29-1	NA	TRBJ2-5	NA	CSVEGTRVLDEQYF	TGCAGCGTTGAGGGGACACGGGTCTTGGATGAGCAGTACTTC
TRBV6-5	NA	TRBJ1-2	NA	CASSYRQGGHTF	TGTGCCAGCAGTTATAGGCAGGGTGGCCACACCTTC
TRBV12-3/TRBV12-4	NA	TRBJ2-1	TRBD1	CASSNPGGSEQFF	TGTGCCAGCAGTAACCCAGGGGGCAGTGAGCAGTTCTTC
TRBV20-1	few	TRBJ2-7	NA	CSARDWRDSYEQYF	TGCAGTGCTAGAGATTGGAGGGATTCCTACGAGCAGTACTTC
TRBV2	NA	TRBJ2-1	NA	CASSEVRGHEQFF	TGTGCCAGCAGTGAAGTGCGGGGGCATGAGCAGTTCTTC
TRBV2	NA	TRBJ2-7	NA	CASSEAEARLYEQYF	TGTGCCAGCAGTGAGGCAGAAGCACGGCTCTACGAGCAGTACTTC
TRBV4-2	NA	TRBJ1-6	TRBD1	CASSPGQDSYNSPLHF	TGTGCCAGCAGCCCGGGACAGGACTCCTATAATTCACCCCTCCACTTT
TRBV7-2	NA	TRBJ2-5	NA	CASSPLEAKLQETQYF	TGTGCCAGCAGCCCCTTAGAAGCGAAGCTCCAAGAGACCCAGTACTTC
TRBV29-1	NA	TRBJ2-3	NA	CSVEGREIDTQYF	TGCAGCGTTGAGGGAAGGGAAATAGATACGCAGTATTTT
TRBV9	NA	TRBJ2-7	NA	CASSGRQGTTTDEQYF	TGTGCCAGCAGCGGACGGCAGGGAACCACTACCGACGAGCAGTACTTC
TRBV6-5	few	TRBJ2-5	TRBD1	CASSYGTVQETQYF	TGTGCCAGCAGCTACGGGACAGTACAAGAGACCCAGTACTTC
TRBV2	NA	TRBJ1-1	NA	CASSGLVEGIKDTEAFF	TGTGCCAGCAGTGGGCTCGTCGAAGGGATCAAGGACACTGAAGCTTTCTTT
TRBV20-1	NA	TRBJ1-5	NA	CSARPPGQGYFNQPQHF	TGCAGTGCTAGGCCCCCTGGGCAGGGGTATTTCAATCAGCCCCAGCATTTT
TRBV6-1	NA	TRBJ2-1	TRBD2	CASETSGKEQFF	TGTGCCAGCGAGACTAGCGGCAAGGAGCAGTTCTTC
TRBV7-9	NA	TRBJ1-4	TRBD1	CASSPWGQEDEKLFF	TGTGCCAGCAGCCCCTGGGGACAGGAGGATGAAAAACTGTTTTTT
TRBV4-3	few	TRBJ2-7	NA	CASSQVRGAGYEQYF	TGCGCCAGCAGCCAAGTCCGGGGGGCTGGGTACGAGCAGTACTTC
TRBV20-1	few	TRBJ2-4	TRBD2	CSAPTLATSGENIQYF	TGCAGTGCCCCCACCCTCGCGACTAGCGGGGAAAACATTCAGTACTTC
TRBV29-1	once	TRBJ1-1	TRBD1	CSVRQGSPTAFF	TGCAGCGTCCGACAGGGTTCCCCGACAGCTTTCTTT
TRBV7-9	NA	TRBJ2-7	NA	CASRPPGSTYEQYF	TGTGCCAGCAGGCCTCCCGGCAGTACCTACGAGCAGTACTTC
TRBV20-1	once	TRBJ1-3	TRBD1	CSAGRGDTIYF	TGCAGTGCAGGCAGGGGGGACACCATATATTTT
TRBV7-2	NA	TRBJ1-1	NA	CASSLGVLNTEAFF	TGTGCCAGCAGCCTTGGGGTTCTGAACACTGAAGCTTTCTTT
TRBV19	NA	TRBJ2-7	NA	CATADKLGPSYEQYF	TGTGCCACCGCGGACAAGTTAGGACCGAGCTACGAGCAGTACTTC
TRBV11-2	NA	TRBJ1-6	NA	CASSGPEGHSNSPLHF	TGTGCCAGCAGCGGGCCGGAGGGACATAGTAATTCACCCCTCCACTTT
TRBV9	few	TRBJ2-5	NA	CASSVGASSQETQYF	TGTGCCAGCAGCGTAGGTGCTAGTTCCCAAGAGACCCAGTACTTC
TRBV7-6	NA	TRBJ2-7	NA	CASSLVEGQSPHGGYEQYF	TGTGCCAGCAGCTTAGTGGAGGGGCAATCCCCCCACGGCGGCTACGAGCAGTACTTC
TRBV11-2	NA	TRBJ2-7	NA	CASSNNPGSPSYEQYF	TGTGCCAGCAGCAACAACCCTGGGAGTCCCTCCTACGAGCAGTACTTC
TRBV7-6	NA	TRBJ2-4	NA	CASSWGTDSAYGQYF	TGTGCCAGCAGCTGGGGGACGGACAGCGCCTACGGGCAGTACTTC
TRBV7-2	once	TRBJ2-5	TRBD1	CASSLNARDRGEGQYF	TGTGCCAGCAGCCTTAACGCCCGGGACAGGGGAGAGGGGCAGTACTTC
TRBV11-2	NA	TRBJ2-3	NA	CAGRRDTQYF	TGTGCCGGCAGACGGGATACGCAGTATTTT
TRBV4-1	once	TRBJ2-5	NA	CASSHETAGTQYF	TGCGCCAGCAGCCACGAAACGGCGGGGACCCAGTACTTC
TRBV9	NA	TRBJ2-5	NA	CASSVLGSQETQYF	TGTGCCAGCAGCGTCCTCGGATCGCAAGAGACCCAGTACTTC
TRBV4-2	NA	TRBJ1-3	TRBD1	CASSQDYRGQGAGNTIYF	TGTGCCAGCAGCCAGGACTATCGGGGGCAGGGGGCTGGAAACACCATATATTTT
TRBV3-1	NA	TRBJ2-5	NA	CASSPNPPRTQYF	TGTGCCAGCAGCCCCAACCCCCCCAGGACCCAGTACTTC
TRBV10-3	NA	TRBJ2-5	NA	CAISEGGNQETQYF	TGTGCCATCAGTGAAGGCGGAAACCAAGAGACCCAGTACTTC
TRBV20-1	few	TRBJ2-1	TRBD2	CSARSGGNYNEQFF	TGCAGTGCTAGAAGCGGGGGGAACTACAATGAGCAGTTCTTC